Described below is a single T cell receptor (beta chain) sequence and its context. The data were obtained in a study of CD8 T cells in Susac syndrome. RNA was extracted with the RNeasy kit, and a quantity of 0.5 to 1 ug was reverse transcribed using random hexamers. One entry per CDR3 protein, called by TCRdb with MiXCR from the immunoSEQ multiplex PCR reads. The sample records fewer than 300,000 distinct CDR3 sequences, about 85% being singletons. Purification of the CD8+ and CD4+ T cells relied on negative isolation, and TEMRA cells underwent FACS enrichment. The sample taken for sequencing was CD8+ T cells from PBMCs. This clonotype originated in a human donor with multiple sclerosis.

Here the CDR3 DNA reads TGTGCCAGCAGCTTAACCCCGGAAGTTAACAATGAGCAGTTCTTC. Protein: CASSLTPEVNNEQFF. The chain couples TRBV11-2 to TRBJ2-1; D remains unclear. CDR1 SGHAT and CDR2 FQNNGV come from the germline V gene. This CDR3 is built from 15 residues. V lost 2 bases and J lost 5, with 13 bases in between.